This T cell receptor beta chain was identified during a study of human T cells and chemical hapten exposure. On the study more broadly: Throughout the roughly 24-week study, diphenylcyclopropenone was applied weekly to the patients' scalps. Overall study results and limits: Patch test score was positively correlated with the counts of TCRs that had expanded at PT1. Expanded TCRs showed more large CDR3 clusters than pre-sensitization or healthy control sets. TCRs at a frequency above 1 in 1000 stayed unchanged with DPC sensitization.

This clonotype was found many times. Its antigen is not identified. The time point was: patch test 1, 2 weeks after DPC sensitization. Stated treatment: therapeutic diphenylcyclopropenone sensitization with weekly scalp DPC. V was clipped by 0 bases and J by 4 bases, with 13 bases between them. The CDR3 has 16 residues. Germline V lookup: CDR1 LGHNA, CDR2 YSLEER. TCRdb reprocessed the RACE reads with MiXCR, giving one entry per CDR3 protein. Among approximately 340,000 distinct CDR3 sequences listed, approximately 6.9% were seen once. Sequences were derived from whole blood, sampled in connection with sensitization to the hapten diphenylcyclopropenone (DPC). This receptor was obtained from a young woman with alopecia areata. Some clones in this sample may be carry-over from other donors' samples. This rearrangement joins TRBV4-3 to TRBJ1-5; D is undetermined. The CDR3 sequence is CASSQDMAERNQPQHF. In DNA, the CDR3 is TGCGCCAGCAGCCAAGATATGGCAGAGCGGAATCAGCCCCAGCATTTT.